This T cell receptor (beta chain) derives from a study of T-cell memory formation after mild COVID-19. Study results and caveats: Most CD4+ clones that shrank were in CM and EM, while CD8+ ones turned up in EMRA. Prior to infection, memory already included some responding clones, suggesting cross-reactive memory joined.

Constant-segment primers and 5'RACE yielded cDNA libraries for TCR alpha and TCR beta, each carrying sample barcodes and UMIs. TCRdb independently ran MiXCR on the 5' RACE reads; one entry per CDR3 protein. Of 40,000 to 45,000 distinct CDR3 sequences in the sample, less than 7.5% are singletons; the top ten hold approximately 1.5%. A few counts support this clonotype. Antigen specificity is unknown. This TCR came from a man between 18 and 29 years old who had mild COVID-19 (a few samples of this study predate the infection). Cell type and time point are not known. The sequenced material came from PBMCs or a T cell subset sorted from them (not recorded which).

Here the CDR3 reads CASSPYNQPQHF. In DNA, the CDR3 is TGTGCCAGCAGCCCGTATAATCAGCCCCAGCATTTT. The V call is TRBV7-2, the J call TRBJ1-5; D is ambiguous. The germline CDR1 and CDR2 sequences are SGHTA and FQGNSA. The CDR3 length is 12 residues. The V gene lost 5 bases and the J gene lost 4 bases, with 6 bases spanning the gap.